Below, 17 T cell receptor beta chains from the same sample are listed, as sequenced in a study of shared clonotypes between healthy human individuals. Naive CD8 cells lacked CD45RO, underwent positive selection for CCR7 and left out terminally differentiated effector memory CD45RA+ cells. Assay used: immunoSEQ multiplex PCR; TCRdb lists only in-frame clones, some missing. The sample lists some 800,000 clones; over 90% were seen once. Sequenced sample: naive CD8+ T cells sorted from blood. These receptors all come from a young man in good health.

The chain has TRBV9 and TRBJ2-1; D gene ambiguous. The germline V gene encodes CDR1 SGDLS and CDR2 YYNGEE. The length of the CDR3 is 13 residues. The V end was cut by 2 bases, the J end by 6 bases, with 9 bases between. The CDR3 spells CASSVGWGNEQFF. The CDR3 nucleotides are TGTGCCAGCAGCGTGGGTTGGGGCAATGAGCAGTTCTTC. The full variable domain, rest sourced from reference TRBV9 and TRBJ2-1, is DSGVTQTPKHLITATGQRVTLRCSPRSGDLSVYWYQQSLDQGLQFLIQYYNGEERAKGNILERFSAQQFPDLHSELNLSSLELGDSALYFCASSVGWGNEQFFGPGTRLTVL.

This chain joins TRBV7-9 and TRBJ2-1, with 14 bases aligning to TRBD2. CDR3 length: 18 residues. After removal of 5 bases from V and 1 base from J, the junction contained 7 bases not matched to a gene. CDR1 SEHNR and CDR2 FQNEAQ come from the germline V gene (reference sequence). CDR3 DNA: TGTGCCAGCAGCCCCGGGACTAGCGGGAGTTCGTCCTACAATGAGCAGTTCTTC. Translating it yields CASSPGTSGSSSYNEQFF.

This chain joins TRBV6-5 and TRBJ1-2; D call uncertain. This CDR3 region has 15 residues. Germline V lookup: CDR1 MNHEY, CDR2 SVGAGI. The V end lost 4 bases, the J end lost 6 bases, and 18 bases lay between the germline ends. The CDR3 loop is CASSSSKDRDNGYTF. In DNA form, the CDR3 reads TGTGCCAGCAGTTCCTCTAAGGACCGGGATAATGGCTACACCTTC.

The V and J genes are TRBV5-1 and TRBJ2-7, with D unclear. V lost 0 bases and J lost 3, with 7 bases in between. The CDR3 sequence is 13 residues long. CDR1 is SGHRS, CDR2 YFSETQ, per germline. The CDR3 DNA reads as TGCGCCAGCAGCTTGGAGTTGAACTACGAGCAGTACTTC. Encoded protein: CASSLELNYEQYF.

V is TRBV7-2 and J is TRBJ2-3; 9 bases map to TRBD2. CDR1 and CDR2 from the germline V gene are SGHTA and FQGNSA. Trimming cost V 5 bases and J 3 bases; bases outside gene matches: 15. The CDR3 has 18 residues. The CDR3, as DNA: TGTGCCAGCAGCCCCATCCTGGATAGCGGGAGAGGAACAGATACGCAGTATTTT. Its translation is CASSPILDSGRGTDTQYF.

The chain is built from TRBV5-1 and TRBJ2-1; 11 nucleotides align to TRBD1. This CDR3 has 14 amino acids. J lost 8 bases, V lost 4 bases, and 5 bases had no gene match. CDR1 is SGHRS and CDR2 is YFSETQ in the germline V gene. The CDR3: CASSGTGGNDEQFF. The DNA for the CDR3 is TGCGCCAGCAGCGGGACAGGGGGTAACGATGAGCAGTTCTTC.

CDR3 region: CASRPYSNQPQHF. The CDR3 DNA is TGTGCCAGCAGGCCCTATAGCAATCAGCCCCAGCATTTT. The V gene is TRBV2, the J gene TRBJ1-5; no clear D gene. Germline V gene sequence: CDR1 SNHLY, CDR2 FYNNEI. Trimming took off 6 bases at V and 0 bases at J, with 6 bases between the two ends. This CDR3 spans 13 amino acids.

In this sample, this clone turned up a few times. The chain carries TRBV28 and TRBJ2-3; 10 bases are shared with TRBD2. The V segment lost 1 base and the J segment 3 bases; nucleotides outside the gene matches: 7. Germline V CDR1 and CDR2: MDHEN, SYDVKM. The CDR3 is 17 amino acids. The DNA for the CDR3 is TGTGCCAGCAGTTTATTAAGCGGGAGGGCGGGGACAGATACGCAGTATTTT. This translates into CASSLLSGRAGTDTQYF.

The rearrangement links TRBV5-6 to TRBJ1-2, with 9 bases fitting TRBD1. The CDR3 length is 15 residues. V shed 4 bases, J shed 4 bases, and the junction held 8 bases outside the gene matches. Germline CDR1 reads SGHDT; CDR2 reads YYEEEE. The CDR3 DNA reads TGTGCCAGCAGCATAGGGACAGGGTTCTTCTATGGCTACACCTTC. This encodes CASSIGTGFFYGYTF.

This sequence joins TRBV28 and TRBJ2-1; perhaps TRBD1 as D (6 bases). With 2 bases removed from V and 7 bases from J, the gap between germline ends came to 9 bases. The CDR3 sequence is 13 residues long. In germline, CDR1 is MDHEN, CDR2 SYDVKM. This CDR3 is CASSLGQFNEQFF. The CDR3 DNA reads as TGTGCCAGCAGTTTAGGACAGTTTAATGAGCAGTTCTTC.

The chain is built from TRBV29-1 and TRBJ2-3, with 10 bases identical to TRBD2. J gave up 3 bases and V 3 bases, and 6 bases lay outside the gene matches. Germline assignment: CDR1 SQVTM and CDR2 ANQGSEA. The CDR3 extends over 15 amino acids. Here the CDR3 DNA reads TGCAGCGTTGAGGGCCTAGCGGGAGAGACAGATACGCAGTATTTT. Amino acids: CSVEGLAGETDTQYF.

This chain connects TRBV5-1 to TRBJ2-1, with 10 bases aligning to TRBD2. Trimming took 4 bases from V and 3 from J; bases not matched to a gene: 13. The CDR3 loop spans 18 amino acids. Germline CDR1 and CDR2: SGHRS and YFSETQ. The CDR3, as DNA: TGCGCCAGCAGCCGCCCCCTAGCGGGAGAACGTTTCTACAATGAGCAGTTCTTC. It is translated as CASSRPLAGERFYNEQFF. The variable domain in full, completed from reference TRBV5-1 and TRBJ2-1, reads KAGVTQTPRYLIKTRGQQVTLSCSPISGHRSVSWYQQTPGQGLQFLFEYFSETQRNKGNFPGRFSGRQFSNSRSEMNVSTLELGDSALYLCASSRPLAGERFYNEQFFGPGTRLTVL.

The chain has TRBV7-2 and TRBJ2-1, with TRBD2 as a possible D gene (7 bases). The CDR3 spans 18 residues. The germline V gene has CDR1 SGHTA and CDR2 FQGNSA. V was shortened by 4 bases and J by 8 bases, with 27 bases between the two germline ends. The CDR3 is CASSWKFPRAGRGDEQFF. Here the CDR3 DNA reads TGTGCCAGCAGCTGGAAATTCCCCCGAGCGGGGAGGGGGGATGAGCAGTTCTTC. Full variable domain (outside the CDR3, taken from reference TRBV7-2 and TRBJ2-1): GAGVSQSPSNKVTEKGKDVELRCDPISGHTALYWYRQSLGQGLEFLIYFQGNSAPDKSGLPSDRFSAERTGGSVSTLTIQRTQQEDSAVYLCASSWKFPRAGRGDEQFFGPGTRLTVL.

The V call is TRBV7-9, the J call TRBJ2-5; TRBD1 matches 11 bases. The V segment lost 1 base and the J segment 5 bases; nucleotides outside the gene matches: 6. The CDR3 runs to 16 residues. Germline assignment: CDR1 SEHNR and CDR2 FQNEAQ (reference sequence). This CDR3 reads CASSLGGQGAFETQYF. The CDR3 bases are TGTGCCAGCAGCTTAGGCGGACAGGGGGCTTTTGAGACCCAGTACTTC. Full variable domain (rest looked up from reference TRBV7-9 and TRBJ2-5): DTGVSQNPRHKITKRGQNVTFRCDPISEHNRLYWYRQTLGQGPEFLTYFQNEAQLEKSRLLSDRFSAERPKGSFSTLEIQRTEQGDSAMYLCASSLGGQGAFETQYFGPGTRLLVL.

The chain has TRBV19 and TRBJ2-7; 9 bases agree with TRBD1. The trim removed 1 base at V and 7 bases at J, leaving 8 bases unmatched. Per the germline V gene, CDR1 is LNHDA and CDR2 is SQIVND (reference sequence). The CDR3 has 15 residues. CDR3 sequence reads: CASSIAGQGRREQYF. The CDR3 coding sequence is TGTGCCAGTAGTATAGCGGGACAGGGACGACGAGAGCAGTACTTC. The entire variable domain, with the rest obtained from reference TRBV19 and TRBJ2-7, is as follows: DGGITQSPKYLFRKEGQNVTLSCEQNLNHDAMYWYRQDPGQGLRLIYYSQIVNDFQKGDIAEGYSVSREKKESFPLTVTSAQKNPTAFYLCASSIAGQGRREQYFGPGTRLTVT.

This sequence joins TRBV30 and TRBJ2-7; D ambiguous. The CDR3 has 12 residues. Germline loops: CDR1 GTSNPN, CDR2 SVGIG (reference sequence). Trimming took off 7 bases at V and 0 bases at J, with 10 bases between the two ends. For the CDR3, the DNA is TGTGCCTTGACTGATAACTCCTACGAGCAGTACTTC. The encoded protein is CALTDNSYEQYF.

This chain links TRBV6-1 with TRBJ2-1; TRBD2 matches at 13 bases. The ends lost 3 bases at V and 1 base at J; junction bases unmatched: 9. The CDR3 runs to 19 residues. Germline CDR1 and CDR2: MNHNS and SASEGT. The CDR3 region has the DNA TGTGCCAGCAGTGAGCCCTGGACTAGCGGGAGTACGTCCTACAATGAGCAGTTCTTC. This codes for CASSEPWTSGSTSYNEQFF.